Reported below is one TCR beta chain. Its specificity is unknown. This sample stems from a study of beta chain features in type 1 diabetes. Study observations and caveats: An over-representation of cells with high TCR expression could result from cDNA sequencing. Shortening of TCRB CDR3s, moderate but significant, appeared in all four CD4+ subsets of Type 1 diabetes patients. Patients and controls would be equally affected if PCR favored shorter templates. Healthy donors had naive, central memory and Treg TCRB repertoires that appeared less similar than those seen among patients.

Expressed TCRB transcripts were sequenced because the entire RNA isolate underwent reverse transcription. Assay: immunoSEQ multiplex PCR; the TCRdb copy retains only in-frame clones and omits some. The data show 40,000 to 50,000 clones, 60% to 75% seen once. The V and J ends lost 5 bases and 8 bases respectively, with 6 bases between them. Germline V gene sequence: CDR1 MDHEN, CDR2 SYDVKM. CDR3 length: 11 amino acids. Purity of each sorted population was above 98%. Sequenced: Tregs from blood. The V call is TRBV28, the J call TRBJ1-4; D unresolved. The sequence was obtained from a man aged 30 to 39 with type 1 diabetes. Some clones in this sample may be carry-over from other donors' samples. The CDR3, as DNA: TGTGCCAGCAGTCTACGAGAAAAACTGTTTTTT. It encodes CASSLREKLFF.